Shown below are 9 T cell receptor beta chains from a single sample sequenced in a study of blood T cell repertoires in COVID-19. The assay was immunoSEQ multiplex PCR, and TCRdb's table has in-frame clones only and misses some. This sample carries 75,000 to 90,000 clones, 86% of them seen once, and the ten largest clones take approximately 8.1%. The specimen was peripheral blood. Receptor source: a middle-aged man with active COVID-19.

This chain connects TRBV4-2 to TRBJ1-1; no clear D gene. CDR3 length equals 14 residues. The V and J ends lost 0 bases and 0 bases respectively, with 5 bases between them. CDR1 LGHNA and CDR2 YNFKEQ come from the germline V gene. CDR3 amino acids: CASSQDLLNTEAFF. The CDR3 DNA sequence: TGTGCCAGCAGCCAAGATCTCCTGAACACTGAAGCTTTCTTT.

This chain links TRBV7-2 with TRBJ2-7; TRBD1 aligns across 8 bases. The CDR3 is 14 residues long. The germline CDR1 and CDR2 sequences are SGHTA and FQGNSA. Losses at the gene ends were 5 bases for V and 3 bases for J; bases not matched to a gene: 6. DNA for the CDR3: TGTGCCAGCAGCCCAGGGGGCGATATCTACGAGCAGTACTTC. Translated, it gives CASSPGGDIYEQYF.

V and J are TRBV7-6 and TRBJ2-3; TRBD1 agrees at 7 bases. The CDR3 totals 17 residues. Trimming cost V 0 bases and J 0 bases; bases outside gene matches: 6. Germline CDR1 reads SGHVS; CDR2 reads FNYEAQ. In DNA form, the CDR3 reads TGTGCCAGCAGCTTAGCGGTCAGGGGGATTAGCACAGATACGCAGTATTTT. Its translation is CASSLAVRGISTDTQYF.

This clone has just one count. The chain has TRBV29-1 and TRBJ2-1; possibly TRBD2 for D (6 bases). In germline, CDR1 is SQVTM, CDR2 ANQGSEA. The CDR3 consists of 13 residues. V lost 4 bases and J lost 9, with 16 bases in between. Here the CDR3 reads CSVGTLEAGEQFF. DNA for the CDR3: TGCAGCGTTGGGACTCTGGAAGCGGGTGAGCAGTTCTTC.

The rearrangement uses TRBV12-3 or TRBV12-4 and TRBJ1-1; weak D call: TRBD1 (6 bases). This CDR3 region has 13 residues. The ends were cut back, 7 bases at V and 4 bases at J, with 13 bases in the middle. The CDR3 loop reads CASKRGGGTEAFF. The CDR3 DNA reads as TGTGCCAGCAAGAGAGGGGGGGGCACTGAAGCTTTCTTT.

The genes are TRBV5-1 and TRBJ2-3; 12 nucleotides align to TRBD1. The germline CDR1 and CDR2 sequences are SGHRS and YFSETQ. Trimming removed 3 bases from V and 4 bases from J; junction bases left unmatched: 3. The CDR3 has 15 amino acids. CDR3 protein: CASSWGTGGADTQYF. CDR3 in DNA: TGCGCCAGCAGCTGGGGGACAGGGGGCGCAGATACGCAGTATTTT. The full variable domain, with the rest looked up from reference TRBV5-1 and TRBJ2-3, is KAGVTQTPRYLIKTRGQQVTLSCSPISGHRSVSWYQQTPGQGLQFLFEYFSETQRNKGNFPGRFSGRQFSNSRSEMNVSTLELGDSALYLCASSWGTGGADTQYFGPGTRLTVL.

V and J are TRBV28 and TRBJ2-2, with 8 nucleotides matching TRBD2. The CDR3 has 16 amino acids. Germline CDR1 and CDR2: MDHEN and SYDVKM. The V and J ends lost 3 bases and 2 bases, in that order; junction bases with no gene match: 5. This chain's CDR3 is CASSLTGTRNTGELFF. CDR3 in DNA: TGTGCCAGCAGTTTGACCGGGACTAGAAACACCGGGGAGCTGTTTTTT.

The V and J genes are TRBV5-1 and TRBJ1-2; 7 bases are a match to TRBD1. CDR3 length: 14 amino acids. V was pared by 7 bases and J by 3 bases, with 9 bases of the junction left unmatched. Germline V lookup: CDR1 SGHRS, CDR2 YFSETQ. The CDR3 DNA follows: TGCGCCAGCGGCCCCGGGACAGACGACTATGGCTACACCTTC. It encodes CASGPGTDDYGYTF. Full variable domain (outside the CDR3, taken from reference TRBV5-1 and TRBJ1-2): KAGVTQTPRYLIKTRGQQVTLSCSPISGHRSVSWYQQTPGQGLQFLFEYFSETQRNKGNFPGRFSGRQFSNSRSEMNVSTLELGDSALYLCASGPGTDDYGYTFGSGTRLTVV.

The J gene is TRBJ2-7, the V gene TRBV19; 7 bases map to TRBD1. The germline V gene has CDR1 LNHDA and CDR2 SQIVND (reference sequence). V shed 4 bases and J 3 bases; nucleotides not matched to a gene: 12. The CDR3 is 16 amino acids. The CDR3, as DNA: TGTGCCAGTAGTAGGCCGGGGCTACAGGGGATCTACGAGCAGTACTTC. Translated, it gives CASSRPGLQGIYEQYF.